Sequencing of this T cell receptor (beta chain) was carried out in a study of vaccination and CD4 T cells after COVID-19. Looking at the study overall: The post-COVID sampling time was a median roughly 100 days after diagnosis, ranging from 35 to 161.

The Oncomine TCR Beta short-read assay generated sequence data from the DNA of cultured CD4+ T cells. TCRdb reprocessed the PCR reads via MiXCR and lists one record per CDR3 protein. Among over 1,000 distinct CDR3 sequences listed, roughly 15% were seen once. Trimming removed 1 base at V and 8 bases at J, with 10 bases between. CDR3 length equals 14 residues. Germline V CDR1 and CDR2: SGHDT, YYEEEE. The table lists this clonotype with a few counts. The antigen is unknown. Study conclusions and caveats: Only after vaccination were a median roughly 90% of convalescents' reactive clones seen.

The treatment: roughly nine-day PBMC culture with coronavirus spike peptide pools or control peptides (ViraFEST assay). Samples of CD4+ T cells were obtained from the unexposed donor before the COVID-19 pandemic (2011-2018). Antigen-specific T cells were expanded with peptide pools by ViraFEST, and TCRs were then sequenced. Upon completion of around eleven days of culture, CD4+ T cells were isolated via negative selection. The sequencing input was CD4+ T cells from blood, cultured in vitro. The rearrangement uses TRBV5-6 and TRBJ1-6; TRBD1 is a possible D gene (5 bases). The sequence derives from a human donor in good health. CDR3 DNA: TGTGCCAGCAGCTTGACAGGTCGGGATTCACCCCTCCACTTT. Translation gives CASSLTGRDSPLHF.